A selection of T cell receptor beta chains follows, all from one sample in a study of PD-L1 blockade in urothelial cancer. Sequenced by immunoSEQ multiplex PCR; TCRdb stores in-frame clones only, minus some. The sample records more than 35,000 clones, around 80% being singletons. The sample here was PBMCs, taken around atezolizumab (anti-PD-L1) treatment. The receptors stem from a man in his 60s with urothelial cancer. Both conserved end residues are part of each CDR3. A D gene is named only where the DNA matches it firmly. Size is stated for part of the rows, as once, few or many counts, or as a class when the clone is expanded.

TRBV23-1	.	TRBJ2-5	TRBD2	CASSQRSLAGIRETQYF	TGCGCCAGCAGTCAGAGGAGTCTAGCGGGGATTCGAGAGACCCAGTACTTC
TRBV7-2	once	TRBJ2-1	TRBD2	CASSLIASGRSYNEQFF	TGTGCCAGCAGCTTAATCGCTAGCGGGAGGTCCTACAATGAGCAGTTCTTC
TRBV6-5	.	TRBJ1-1	.	CASSYRGYGTEAFF	TGTGCCAGCAGTTACCGGGGTTATGGCACTGAAGCTTTCTTT
TRBV7-2	.	TRBJ2-1	TRBD2	CASSLREAGGTYNEQFF	TGTGCCAGCAGCTTAAGAGAGGCGGGGGGAACCTACAATGAGCAGTTCTTC
TRBV10-1	once	TRBJ2-2	.	CASSEGLPTGELFF	TGCGCCAGCAGTGAGGGACTACCTACCGGGGAGCTGTTTTTT
TRBV16	.	TRBJ1-5	TRBD1	CASSPTGGPQPQHF	TGTGCCAGCAGCCCGACAGGGGGCCCTCAGCCCCAGCATTTT
TRBV4-3	.	TRBJ2-1	.	CASSFRVAGPTYNEQFF	TGCGCCAGCAGCTTCAGGGTCGCGGGACCCACCTACAATGAGCAGTTCTTC
TRBV2	.	TRBJ2-7	.	CASSEGHQYEQYF	TGTGCCAGCAGTGAGGGACACCAATACGAGCAGTACTTC
TRBV6-1	.	TRBJ1-2	.	CASSEGTGDGYTF	TGTGCCAGCAGTGAAGGGACGGGGGATGGCTACACCTTC
TRBV5-6	.	TRBJ2-1	.	CASSLGRGRYGKQFF	TGTGCCAGCAGCTTGGGTAGGGGAAGGTACGGTAAGCAGTTCTTC
TRBV7-9	.	TRBJ2-2	.	CASSSSGGPGELFF	TGTGCCAGCAGTTCCAGCGGTGGGCCCGGGGAGCTGTTTTTT
TRBV7-9	.	TRBJ2-3	TRBD1	CASSPQGASGTDTQYF	TGTGCCAGCAGCCCACAGGGGGCGAGTGGGACAGATACGCAGTATTTT
TRBV6-5	.	TRBJ1-3	.	CASSYSAASGNTIYF	TGTGCCAGCAGTTACTCGGCAGCGTCTGGAAACACCATATATTTT
TRBV4-1	.	TRBJ1-1	.	CASSQEKVRVEAFF	TGCGCCAGCAGCCAAGAAAAGGTCCGGGTAGAAGCTTTCTTT
TRBV5-1	.	TRBJ1-3	TRBD1	CASSSETGVGNTIYF	TGCGCCAGCAGCTCGGAGACAGGGGTGGGAAACACCATATATTTT
TRBV6-1	.	TRBJ2-1	TRBD2	CASSDPGLANSYNEQFF	TGTGCCAGCAGTGACCCGGGACTAGCGAACTCCTACAATGAGCAGTTCTTC
TRBV6-6	once	TRBJ2-2	.	CAGYGGGAGELFF	TGTGCCGGGTATGGGGGCGGCGCCGGGGAGCTGTTTTTT
TRBV11-2	.	TRBJ2-3	.	CASSLFPWGRTATDTQYF	TGTGCCAGCAGCTTATTTCCGTGGGGCCGGACGGCCACAGATACGCAGTATTTT
TRBV29-1	.	TRBJ2-7	.	CSVEDDRSYEQYF	TGCAGCGTTGAAGATGACAGGTCGTACGAGCAGTACTTC
TRBV6-1	few	TRBJ1-1	TRBD1	CASREQGRPNTEAFF	TGTGCCAGCAGGGAACAGGGGAGACCGAACACTGAAGCTTTCTTT
TRBV2	.	TRBJ1-5	.	CASRDTSGNQPQHF	TGTGCCAGCAGGGACACTTCGGGCAATCAGCCCCAGCATTTT
TRBV25-1	.	TRBJ2-5	TRBD2	CASSPPWTSAKETQYF	TGTGCCAGCAGTCCCCCCTGGACTAGCGCAAAAGAGACCCAGTACTTC